These 10 T cell receptor beta chains came from one sample sequenced in a study of blood T cells in healthy people across ages (dated by TCRdb to the mid-2010s). Libraries were constructed by 5' RACE. Sequenced using an Illumina HiSeq 2500. A second PCR of roughly 6 to 12 cycles was performed with a sample-barcoded 5' primer and a J-beta primer mix. Through fastp at Q25 and MiXCR, TCRdb rebuilt clones from the public reads, retaining in-frame beta chains. Each entry merges the rows of one CDR3 protein and shows their most common DNA and genes. Within this sample are around 870,000 distinct CDR3 sequences, with 29% of them counted one time only. The top ten clones comprise 15% to 20% of the sample. The sequenced material came from blood. The receptor source for this set is a woman at least 80 years old in good health.

The chain couples TRBV7-2 to TRBJ2-2, with 9 positions matching TRBD2. The germline gives CDR1 SGHTA, CDR2 FQGNSA. Trimming removed 4 bases from V and 5 bases from J; junction bases left unmatched: 8. This CDR3 region has 16 residues. The CDR3, as DNA: TGTGCCAGCAGCTCCTTTAGCGGGGGAGGGACCGGGGAGCTGTTTTTT. It is translated as CASSSFSGGGTGELFF.

This clonotype was counted once. A much larger clone is a single base away; this may be a read error. This rearrangement joins TRBV7-2 to TRBJ1-2, with TRBD1 matching 7 bases. Germline lookup yields CDR1 SGHTA and CDR2 FQGNSA. CDR3 length: 18 amino acids. The CDR3 DNA follows: TGTGCCTGCAGCGTCCTCGGGGGGCAGGGGGGAACTCGGTCTGGCTACACCTTC. It translates to CACSVLGGQGGTRSGYTF. The complete variable domain, with remaining parts taken from reference TRBV7-2 and TRBJ1-2, reads GAGVSQSPSNKVTEKGKDVELRCDPISGHTALYWYRQSLGQGLEFLIYFQGNSAPDKSGLPSDRFSAERTGGSVSTLTIQRTQQEDSAVYLCACSVLGGQGGTRSGYTFGSGTRLTVV.

This clonotype came up once. A read error may be the cause here, since a much bigger clone is one base away. The V call is TRBV20-1, the J call TRBJ2-7; a possible D gene is TRBD2 (6 bases). The germline V gene encodes CDR1 DFQATT and CDR2 SNEGSKA (reference sequence). Trimming pared 2 bases from V and 10 bases from J, leaving 21 bases between. The CDR3 is 14 residues long. CDR3 sequence (DNA): TGCAGTGCTAGACCGGGACTTAAAAAAGAGATCCAGTACTTC. This encodes CSARPGLKKEIQYF.

For this clonotype: Just one base apart from a much larger clone, this may be a read error. This is likely a read error, given that the CDR3 carries no conserved phenylalanine or tryptophan at its end. The rearrangement joins TRBV12-3 or TRBV12-4 to TRBJ1-2; D gene ambiguous. The V end was cut by 0 bases, the J end by 8 bases, with 7 bases between. The CDR3 has 12 amino acids. CDR3 sequence (DNA): TGTGCCAGCAGTTTAGCGCGGGAAGGCTACACCGTC. Translation gives CASSLAREGYTV.

For this clonotype: A much larger clone lies one base from this, so it may be a read error. The chain joins TRBV5-1 to TRBJ2-1, with TRBD1 identical over 7 bases. The CDR3 spans 14 residues. The germline V gene encodes CDR1 SGHRS and CDR2 YFSETQ. With V trimmed by 6 bases and J by 8 bases, 11 bases remained unmatched. The CDR3 coding sequence is TGCGCCAGCACCCTGGGACAGTCTTGTCATGAGCAGTTCTTC. Protein sequence: CASTLGQSCHEQFF.

The V and J genes are TRBV29-1 and TRBJ2-1; 8 nucleotides match TRBD1. This CDR3 region has 14 residues. The germline V gene has CDR1 SQVTM and CDR2 ANQGSEA. With 5 bases clipped from V and 5 bases from J, the junction kept 8 bases outside the gene matches. The CDR3 is CSVSPRTGNNEQFF. The CDR3 coding sequence is TGCAGCGTTTCCCCCCGGACAGGGAACAATGAGCAGTTCTTC.

This clonotype has a count of ten or more. The rearrangement links TRBV10-2 to TRBJ2-7; no definite D call. Looked up from germline, CDR1 is WSHSY and CDR2 is SAAADI. This CDR3 is 12 amino acids long. Deletions cut 6 bases from V and 7 bases from J, with 13 bases between. This CDR3 reads CASSDPNREQYF. The CDR3 DNA follows: TGCGCCAGCAGCGATCCCAATCGGGAGCAGTACTTC.

This clonotype occurred a few times. This rearrangement joins TRBV5-1 to TRBJ1-5; weak D call: TRBD1 (5 bases). Germline-derived CDR1 and CDR2 are SGHRS and YFSETQ. The length of the CDR3 is 15 residues. The V and J ends lost 4 bases and 3 bases respectively, with 14 bases between them. CDR3 in amino acids: CASSGTRADNQPQHF. CDR3 DNA sequence: TGCGCCAGCAGCGGGACCAGGGCCGACAATCAGCCCCAGCATTTT.

Remarks on this clonotype: A clone one base away is much larger, so this may be a read error. The CDR3 DNA is TGTGCCACCAGTGATTTCAGGGGGGTGTCCTACAATGAGCAGTACTTC. Protein: CATSDFRGVSYNEQYF. The chain uses TRBV24-1 and TRBJ2-1; possible D gene TRBD1, 7 bases. The assigned J gene may be wrong: the sequence end matches TRBJ2-7 better. CDR1 and CDR2 from the germline V gene are KGHDR and SFDVKD. The CDR3 spans 16 residues.

This clonotype has just a few counts. The rearrangement uses TRBV12-3 or TRBV12-4 and TRBJ1-6; 7 bases align to TRBD1. This CDR3 comprises 16 residues. Trimming cost V 7 bases and J 1 base; bases outside gene matches: 7. CDR3 protein: CASNDRASSYNSPLHF. DNA of the CDR3: TGTGCCAGCAACGACAGGGCGAGTTCCTATAATTCACCCCTCCACTTT.